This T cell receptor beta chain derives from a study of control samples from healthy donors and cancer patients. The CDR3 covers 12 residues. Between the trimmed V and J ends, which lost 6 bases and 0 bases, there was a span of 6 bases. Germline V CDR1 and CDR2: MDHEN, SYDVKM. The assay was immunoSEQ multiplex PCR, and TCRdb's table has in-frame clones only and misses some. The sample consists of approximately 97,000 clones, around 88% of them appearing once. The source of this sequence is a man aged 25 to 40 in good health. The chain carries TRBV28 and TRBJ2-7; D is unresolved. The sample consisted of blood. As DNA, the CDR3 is TGTGCCAGCAGCGAGAGCTCCTACGAGCAGTACTTC. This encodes CASSESSYEQYF.